This T cell receptor (beta chain) was recorded in a study of blood T cells in healthy people across ages. Study at large: Template switching caught about one barcoded beta molecule for each two T cells.

Using a J-beta primer mix together with a sample-barcoded 5' primer, a second PCR was run for roughly 7 to 12 cycles. Each sample yielded at least 2.5 million CDR3-containing paired-end reads. TCRdb itself ran the 5' RACE reads through MiXCR, one entry per CDR3 protein. Counted here are fewer than 2 million distinct CDR3 sequences, 39% occurring once; the ten biggest clones make up about 21%. With 2 bases clipped from V and 0 bases from J, the junction kept 5 bases outside the gene matches. Germline CDR1 reads SGHDT; CDR2 reads YYEEEE. This CDR3 is 17 amino acids long. The authors extracted at least 6 micrograms of total RNA per sample.

The sequence came from a human donor in good health. The specimen was blood. This chain connects TRBV5-6 to TRBJ2-6, with TRBD2 identical over 7 bases. The CDR3 loop is CASSFLAESSGANVLTF. The CDR3 DNA follows: TGTGCCAGCAGCTTTCTAGCGGAAAGCTCTGGGGCCAACGTCCTGACTTTC.